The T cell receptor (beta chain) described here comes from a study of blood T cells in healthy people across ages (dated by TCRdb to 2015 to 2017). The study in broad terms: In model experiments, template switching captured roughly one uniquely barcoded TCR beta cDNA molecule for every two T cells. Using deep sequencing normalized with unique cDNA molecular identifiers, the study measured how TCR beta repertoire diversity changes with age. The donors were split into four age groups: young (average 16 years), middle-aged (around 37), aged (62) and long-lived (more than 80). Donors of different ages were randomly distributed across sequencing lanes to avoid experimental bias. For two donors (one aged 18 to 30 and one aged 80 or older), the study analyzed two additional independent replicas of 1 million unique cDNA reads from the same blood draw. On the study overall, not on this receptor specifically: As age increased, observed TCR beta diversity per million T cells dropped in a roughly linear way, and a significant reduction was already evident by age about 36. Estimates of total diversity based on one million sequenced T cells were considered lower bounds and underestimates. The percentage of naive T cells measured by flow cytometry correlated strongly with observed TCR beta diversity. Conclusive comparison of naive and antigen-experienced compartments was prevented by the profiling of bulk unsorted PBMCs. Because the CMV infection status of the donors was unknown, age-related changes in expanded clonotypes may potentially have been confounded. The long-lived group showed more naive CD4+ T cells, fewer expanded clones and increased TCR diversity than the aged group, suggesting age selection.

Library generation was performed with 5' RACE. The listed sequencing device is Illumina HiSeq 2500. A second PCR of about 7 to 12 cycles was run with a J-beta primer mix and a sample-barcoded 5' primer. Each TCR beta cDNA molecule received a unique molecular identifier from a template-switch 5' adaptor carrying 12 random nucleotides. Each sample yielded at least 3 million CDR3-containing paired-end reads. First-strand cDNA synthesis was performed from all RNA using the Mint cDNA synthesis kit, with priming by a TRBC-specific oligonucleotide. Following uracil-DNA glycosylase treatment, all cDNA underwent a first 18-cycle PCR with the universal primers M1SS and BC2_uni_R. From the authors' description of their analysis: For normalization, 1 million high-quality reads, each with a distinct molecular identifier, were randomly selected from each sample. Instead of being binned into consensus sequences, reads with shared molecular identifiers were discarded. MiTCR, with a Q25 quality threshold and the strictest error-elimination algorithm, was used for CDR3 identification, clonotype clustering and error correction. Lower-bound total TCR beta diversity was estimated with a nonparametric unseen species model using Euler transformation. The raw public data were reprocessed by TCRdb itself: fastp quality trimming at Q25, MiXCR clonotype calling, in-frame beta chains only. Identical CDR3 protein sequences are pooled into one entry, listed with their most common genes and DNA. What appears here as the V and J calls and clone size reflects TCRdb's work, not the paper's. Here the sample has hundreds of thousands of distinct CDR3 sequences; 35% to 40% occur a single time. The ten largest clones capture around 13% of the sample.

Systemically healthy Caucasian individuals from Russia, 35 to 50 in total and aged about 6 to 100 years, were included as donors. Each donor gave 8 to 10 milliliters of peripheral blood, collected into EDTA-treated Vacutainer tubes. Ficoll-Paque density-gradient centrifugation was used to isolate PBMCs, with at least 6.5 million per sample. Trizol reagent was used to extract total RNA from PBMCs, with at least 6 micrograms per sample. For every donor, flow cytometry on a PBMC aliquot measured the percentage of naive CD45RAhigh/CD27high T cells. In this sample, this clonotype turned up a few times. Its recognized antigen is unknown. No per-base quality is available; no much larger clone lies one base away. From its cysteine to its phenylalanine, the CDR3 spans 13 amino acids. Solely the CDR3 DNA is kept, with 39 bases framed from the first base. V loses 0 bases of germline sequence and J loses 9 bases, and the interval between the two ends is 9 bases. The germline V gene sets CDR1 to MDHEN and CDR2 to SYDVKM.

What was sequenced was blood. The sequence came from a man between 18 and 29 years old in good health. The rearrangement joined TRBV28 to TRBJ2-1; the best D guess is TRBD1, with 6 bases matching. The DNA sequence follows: TGTGCCAGCAGTTTATGGGGGGCAGGTGAGCAGTTCTTC. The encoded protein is CASSLWGAGEQFF.